A single sample gave rise to the 11 T cell receptor beta chains below, sequenced in a study of cytomegalovirus exposure and HLA in healthy donors. PCR used 60 Vbeta primers and 13 Jbeta primers. Sequencing was performed with immunoSEQ multiplex PCR; in TCRdb, only in-frame clones are kept and a portion is missing. The sample includes about 120,000 clones, approximately 74% of them seen just once. Sequenced: PBMCs. The receptors derive from a woman between 40 and 50 years old in good health and CMV-seropositive.

This sequence joins TRBV7-8 and TRBJ2-1; TRBD2 matches at 7 bases. This CDR3 has 14 amino acids. V was clipped by 3 bases and J by 3 bases; unmatched bases: 2. Germline V gene lookup returns CDR1 SGHVS and CDR2 FQNEAQ. The CDR3 bases are TGTGCCAGCAGCTTCCGGGACTACTACAATGAGCAGTTCTTC. Its translation: CASSFRDYYNEQFF.

This rearrangement joins TRBV2 to TRBJ1-4, with 7 bases lining up with TRBD1. The CDR3 loop spans 13 amino acids. The J segment lost 8 bases and the V segment lost 4 bases, leaving 4 bases of the junction unmatched. Germline CDR1 SNHLY, CDR2 FYNNEI. DNA for the CDR3: TGTGCCAGCAGTGCACAGGGGAGGGAAAAACTGTTTTTT. Translation gives CASSAQGREKLFF. Combining the CDR3 with reference TRBV2 and TRBJ1-4 gives the whole variable domain EPEVTQTPSHQVTQMGQEVILRCVPISNHLYFYWYRQILGQKVEFLVSFYNNEISEKSEIFDDQFSVERPDGSNFTLKIRSTKLEDSAMYFCASSAQGREKLFFGSGTQLSVL.

This chain connects TRBV4-1 to TRBJ2-7; 11 bases fit TRBD2. Germline V lookup: CDR1 MGHRA, CDR2 YSYEKL. After removal of 2 bases from V and 3 bases from J, the junction contained 0 bases not matched to a gene. The CDR3 spans 14 residues. The CDR3 nucleotides are TGCGCCAGCAGCCAAACTAGCGGGAGCTACGAGCAGTACTTC. Translating gives CASSQTSGSYEQYF.

This chain uses TRBV9 with TRBJ2-7, with 9 bases identical to TRBD1. The V and J ends lost 3 bases and 5 bases, in that order; junction bases with no gene match: 9. This CDR3 has 15 amino acids. Germline-derived CDR1 and CDR2 are SGDLS and YYNGEE. CDR3 in DNA: TGTGCCAGCAGCGCCTCGGGACAGGGTATCCACGAGCAGTACTTC. It specifies CASSASGQGIHEQYF.

V is TRBV4-1 and J is TRBJ1-1, with D uncertain. The CDR3 consists of 12 residues. Germline CDR1 reads MGHRA; CDR2 reads YSYEKL. V lost 0 bases to trimming and J lost 8 bases, with 7 bases between them. CDR3 coding DNA: TGCGCCAGCAGCCAAGATTTCGGGGAAGCTTTCTTT. Encoded protein: CASSQDFGEAFF.

In its sample, this clone was seen once. The chain joins TRBV7-9 to TRBJ1-1; a possible D gene is TRBD1 (6 bases). From germline, CDR1 is SEHNR and CDR2 FQNEAQ (reference sequence). The CDR3 is made up of 19 amino acids. Between the trimmed V and J ends, which lost 5 bases and 6 bases, there was a span of 31 bases. The CDR3 nucleotides read TGTGCCAGCAGCCTGTACGGGGCAGGTGGGGGCCTCGGCGGGTCTGAAGCTTTCTTT. Protein product: CASSLYGAGGGLGGSEAFF.

A word on this clone: Other DNA sequences from this sample encode an identical CDR3 as well. V is TRBV7-9 and J is TRBJ1-2; TRBD1 might be the D (6 bases). The V end was cut by 5 bases, the J end by 6 bases, with 19 bases between. Germline assignment: CDR1 SEHNR and CDR2 FQNEAQ (reference sequence). CDR3 size: 15 residues. CDR3 in amino acids: CASSLPATGSHGYTF. CDR3 DNA: TGTGCCAGCAGCCTCCCCGCCACAGGGAGCCATGGCTACACCTTC.

The V gene is TRBV2, the J gene TRBJ1-5; 7 nucleotides agree with TRBD1. V dropped 6 bases and J dropped 2; count of bases not matched to a gene: 4. Germline assignment: CDR1 SNHLY and CDR2 FYNNEI. The CDR3 is made up of 14 amino acids. The CDR3 coding sequence is TGTGCCAGCAGCCCAACAGGGGGCAATCAGCCCCAGCATTTT. Protein sequence: CASSPTGGNQPQHF.

The V gene is TRBV2, the J gene TRBJ2-1, with no clear D. The V end was cut by 4 bases, the J end by 7 bases, with 8 bases between. Germline V gene sequence: CDR1 SNHLY, CDR2 FYNNEI. This CDR3 has 12 amino acids. The CDR3 DNA reads TGTGCCAGCAGTGCGCGGTGGAATGAGCAGTTCTTC. Its protein product is CASSARWNEQFF.

The chain couples TRBV4-1 to TRBJ1-6; D ambiguous. V lost 0 bases and J lost 7, with 7 bases in between. Germline-derived CDR1 and CDR2 are MGHRA and YSYEKL. The CDR3 totals 14 residues. The CDR3: CASSQEEGNSPLHF. The DNA of the CDR3 is TGCGCCAGCAGCCAAGAGGAGGGAAATTCACCCCTCCACTTT.

A remark on this clone: A read error may account for a junction end that differs from germline. The rearrangement joins TRBV7-3 to TRBJ2-7, with a possible D match to TRBD2 (6 bases). Germline V gene lookup returns CDR1 SGHTA and CDR2 FQGTGA. This CDR3 spans 15 amino acids. In nucleotides, the CDR3 is TGTTCCAGCAGCTTATCCGCGGGGAGCTCCTACGAGCAGTACTTC. Translated: CSSSLSAGSSYEQYF.